Below, 13 T cell receptor beta chains from the same sample are listed, as sequenced in a study of blood T cell repertoires in COVID-19. Only in-frame clones appear in the TCRdb table, and some are missing; sequencing was by immunoSEQ multiplex PCR. The table shows a few hundred thousand clones, with around 87% occurring only once. Sequencing was done on a sample of peripheral blood. The receptors here all came from a woman between 50 and 59 years old with acute or convalescent COVID-19.

This chain connects TRBV19 to TRBJ1-5, with 8 bases fitting TRBD1. The CDR3 is made up of 14 amino acids. From germline, CDR1 is LNHDA and CDR2 SQIVND (reference sequence). Trimming removed 1 base from V and 6 bases from J; junction bases left unmatched: 2. Written as DNA, the CDR3 is TGTGCCAGTAGTATAGGGACAGGGATTCAGCCCCAGCATTTT. Translating it yields CASSIGTGIQPQHF. The variable domain in full, with the rest retrieved from reference TRBV19 and TRBJ1-5, is DGGITQSPKYLFRKEGQNVTLSCEQNLNHDAMYWYRQDPGQGLRLIYYSQIVNDFQKGDIAEGYSVSREKKESFPLTVTSAQKNPTAFYLCASSIGTGIQPQHFGDGTRLSIL.

The rearrangement uses TRBV25-1 and TRBJ1-5; no reliable D call. V lost 2 bases and J 9 bases, leaving 8 bases between the germline ends. Germline CDR1 and CDR2: MGHDK and SYGVNS. This CDR3 has 12 amino acids. The CDR3 DNA follows: TGTGCCAGCAGTGAAGGCCGGGGGCCCCAGCATTTT. Translation: CASSEGRGPQHF.

This chain joins TRBV6-5 and TRBJ2-7; 9 nucleotides line up with TRBD1. The CDR3 covers 14 residues. V shed 7 bases, J shed 2 bases, and the junction held 6 bases outside the gene matches. The germline V gene has CDR1 MNHEY and CDR2 SVGAGI. Written as DNA, the CDR3 is TGTGCCAGCACGGACAGGGGAATAACCTACGAGCAGTACTTC. Amino acids: CASTDRGITYEQYF.

This rearrangement joins TRBV6-5 to TRBJ1-3; possible D gene TRBD1, 6 bases. Germline V lookup: CDR1 MNHEY, CDR2 SVGAGI. The CDR3 extends over 16 amino acids. V dropped 2 bases and J dropped 0 bases, with 11 bases sitting between them. The CDR3 spells CASSYGIQGSGNTIYF. The CDR3 DNA reads as TGTGCCAGCAGTTACGGTATACAGGGCTCTGGAAACACCATATATTTT.

V and J are TRBV19 and TRBJ1-5; possibly TRBD1 for D (5 bases). The CDR3 runs 15 residues. The germline V gene encodes CDR1 LNHDA and CDR2 SQIVND (reference sequence). The V and J ends lost 3 bases and 4 bases respectively, with 13 bases between them. CDR3 in DNA: TGTGCCAGTAGTATGGGAGGGGTAAGGAATCAGCCCCAGCATTTT. This translates into CASSMGGVRNQPQHF. Using reference TRBV19 and TRBJ1-5 for the parts outside the CDR3, the full variable domain is DGGITQSPKYLFRKEGQNVTLSCEQNLNHDAMYWYRQDPGQGLRLIYYSQIVNDFQKGDIAEGYSVSREKKESFPLTVTSAQKNPTAFYLCASSMGGVRNQPQHFGDGTRLSIL.

The J gene is TRBJ2-1, the V gene TRBV12-5; 12 bases agree with TRBD1. The CDR3 covers 16 residues. Trimming cost V 4 bases and J 9 bases; bases outside gene matches: 10. Germline values: CDR1 LGHNT, CDR2 FRNRAP. DNA of the CDR3: TGTGCTAGTGGTTCCCCCCGGGACAGGGGGCTTGGTGAGCAGTTCTTC. Translating gives CASGSPRDRGLGEQFF.

The V and J genes are TRBV5-4 and TRBJ1-2, with TRBD1 matching over 11 bases. CDR1 is SGHNT, CDR2 YYREEE, per germline (reference sequence). The CDR3 runs to 14 residues. V was pared by 6 bases and J by 6 bases, with 7 bases of the junction left unmatched. The CDR3 sequence: CASTGQGARHGYTF. The DNA for the CDR3 is TGTGCCAGCACCGGACAGGGGGCGCGACATGGCTACACCTTC.

V usage is TRBV5-4 and J usage is TRBJ2-2; 13 bases align to TRBD2. The CDR3 length is 17 residues. With 4 bases clipped from V and 5 bases from J, the junction kept 8 bases outside the gene matches. In germline, CDR1 is SGHNT, CDR2 YYREEE (reference sequence). CDR3 DNA sequence: TGTGCCAGCAGCCCAAGGACTAGCGGGAGCAGGACCGGGGAGCTGTTTTTT. Its translation is CASSPRTSGSRTGELFF.

The chain uses TRBV30 and TRBJ2-3; 9 bases map to TRBD2. CDR1 and CDR2 (germline): GTSNPN, SVGIG (reference sequence). V was pared by 0 bases and J by 6 bases, with 4 bases of the junction left unmatched. CDR3 length: 14 residues. The CDR3 DNA sequence: TGTGCCTGGAGTGTTGCGGGAGGGCCGGATACGCAGTATTTT. It specifies CAWSVAGGPDTQYF.

The chain carries TRBV5-1 and TRBJ1-5; TRBD1 agrees at 8 bases. CDR1 is SGHRS and CDR2 is YFSETQ in the germline V gene. Trimming at V came to 3 bases and at J to 5 bases, leaving 1 base not matched to a gene. The CDR3 runs 13 residues. CDR3 protein: CASSSDRDQPQHF. The DNA for the CDR3 is TGCGCCAGCAGCTCGGACAGGGATCAGCCCCAGCATTTT.

The chain couples TRBV7-3 to TRBJ2-1; 12 nucleotides match TRBD2. Germline values: CDR1 SGHTA, CDR2 FQGTGA. V gave up 5 bases and J gave up 9 bases; unmatched junction bases: 8. This CDR3 contains 15 residues. The CDR3 nucleotides read TGTGCCAGCAGCGTACTAGCGGGAGGAGGTAGTGAGCAGTTCTTC. Translating it yields CASSVLAGGGSEQFF. Filled out from reference TRBV7-3 and TRBJ2-1, the complete variable domain reads GAGVSQTPSNKVTEKGKYVELRCDPISGHTALYWYRQSLGQGPEFLIYFQGTGAADDSGLPNDRFFAVRPEGSVSTLKIQRTERGDSAVYLCASSVLAGGGSEQFFGPGTRLTVL.

V usage is TRBV24-1 and J usage is TRBJ2-7; a weak D match, TRBD1 (6 bases). CDR1 is KGHDR, CDR2 SFDVKD, per germline. V was trimmed by 7 bases and J by 0 bases, leaving 6 bases between them. The CDR3 has 12 amino acids. For the CDR3, the DNA is TGTGCCACCAGGGACAGCTCCTACGAGCAGTACTTC. Translated, it gives CATRDSSYEQYF.

The chain links TRBV5-1 to TRBJ2-5; 7 nucleotides match TRBD1. Germline V gene sequence: CDR1 SGHRS, CDR2 YFSETQ. The junction had 15 bases not matched to a gene; V was cut back by 0 bases and J by 4 bases. The CDR3 length is 18 residues. This CDR3 is CASSLEGAWTGSGETQYF. The CDR3 bases are TGCGCCAGCAGCTTGGAAGGAGCCTGGACAGGCTCTGGAGAGACCCAGTACTTC.